This TCR beta chain derives from a study of T cells expressing NK-cell markers. Overall study context: With respect to HCMV, seven of the eight sequenced donors were seropositive, and one was seronegative. Study-wide findings and caveats: Dominance of the CD3+CD56-NKG2C+ fraction by these clonotypes also held in four donors.

With the 5' RACE reads reprocessed, TCRdb shows one record per CDR3 protein and no DNA. The table lists 400,000 to 550,000 distinct CDR3 sequences. A remark on this clonotype: Its antigen is unidentified.

This CDR3 is built from 13 residues. The receptor was derived from a woman aged 18-70 years in good health. The genes are TRBV23-1 and TRBJ2-7; absent DNA, TCRdb's TRBD2 call cannot be checked. TRBV23-1 is an ORF, and what it does is uncertain. Sequencing was performed on blood T cells: a sorted CD56 or NKG2C T cell subset, CD4+ or CD8+ T cells, or bulk PBMC T cells (not recorded which). CDR3 sequence reads: CASSQGEAYEQYF.